This T cell receptor beta chain was documented in a study of T cell repertoires in cytomegalovirus infection (dated by TCRdb to between 2018 and 2020). Describing the broader study: The HLA type of each donor mattered for the analysis, because public TCR beta signatures pointed to carriage of CMV infection along with the matching HLA type. What the authors observed across the whole study: The ex vivo response was dominated by HLA-C-restricted CMV-specific TCR beta clonotypes, and the single most frequent clonotype in two of eight donors was supplied by these HLA-C-restricted clonotypes. Carriers of CMV infection plus the relevant HLA type were discriminated by the cumulative frequency of public TCR beta family members in the study cohort and in an independent roughly 370-donor cohort.

Sequencing used an Illumina HiSeq 1500. TCRdb redid the processing of the public reads, applying fastp at Q25 and MiXCR, and retained in-frame beta chains. Rows are combined by CDR3 protein, so each entry shows the most common genes and DNA. The sample includes 150,000 to 200,000 distinct CDR3 sequences, with roughly 27% observed a single time. The ten largest clones take up about 28% of the sample. About this clonotype: Its antigen is currently not known. Per-base quality was not reported, and no clone a single base away is much larger than it.

Taken from the germline V gene, the CDR1 and CDR2 loops are SGHNT and YENEEA. Cut back by 5 bases and 6 bases, the V and J ends lie 26 bases apart. Including cysteine and phenylalanine, the CDR3 has 18 amino acids. CDR3 DNA only is kept here, 54 bases in frame from base 1. The sequence came from a human donor in good health (CMV status not recorded). Some clones in this sample may be carry-over from other donors' samples. The chain is encoded by TRBV11-3 joined to TRBJ2-1, and TRBD2 may be the D gene, going by 6 matching bases. The sequenced sample consisted of PBMCs. The CDR3 reads CASSLGRGGTVKGNEQFF. The DNA is as follows: TGTGCCAGCAGCCTCGGGCGAGGAGGGACTGTAAAAGGCAATGAGCAGTTCTTC.